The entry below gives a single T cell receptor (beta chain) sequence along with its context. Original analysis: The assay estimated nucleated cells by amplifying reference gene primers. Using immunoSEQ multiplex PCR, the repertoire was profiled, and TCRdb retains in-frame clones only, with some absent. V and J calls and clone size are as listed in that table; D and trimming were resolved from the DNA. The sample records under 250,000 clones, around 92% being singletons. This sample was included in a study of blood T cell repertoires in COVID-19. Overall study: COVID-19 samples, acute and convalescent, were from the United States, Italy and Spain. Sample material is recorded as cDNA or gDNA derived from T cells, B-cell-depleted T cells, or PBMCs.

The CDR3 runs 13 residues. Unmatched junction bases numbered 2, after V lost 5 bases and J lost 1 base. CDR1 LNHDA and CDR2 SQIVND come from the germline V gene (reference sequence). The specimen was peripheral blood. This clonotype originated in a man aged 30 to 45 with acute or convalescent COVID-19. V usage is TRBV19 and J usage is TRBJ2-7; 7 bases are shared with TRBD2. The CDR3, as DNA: TGTGCCAGTAGTCGGGAGGATTCCTACGAGCAGTACTTC. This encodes CASSREDSYEQYF.